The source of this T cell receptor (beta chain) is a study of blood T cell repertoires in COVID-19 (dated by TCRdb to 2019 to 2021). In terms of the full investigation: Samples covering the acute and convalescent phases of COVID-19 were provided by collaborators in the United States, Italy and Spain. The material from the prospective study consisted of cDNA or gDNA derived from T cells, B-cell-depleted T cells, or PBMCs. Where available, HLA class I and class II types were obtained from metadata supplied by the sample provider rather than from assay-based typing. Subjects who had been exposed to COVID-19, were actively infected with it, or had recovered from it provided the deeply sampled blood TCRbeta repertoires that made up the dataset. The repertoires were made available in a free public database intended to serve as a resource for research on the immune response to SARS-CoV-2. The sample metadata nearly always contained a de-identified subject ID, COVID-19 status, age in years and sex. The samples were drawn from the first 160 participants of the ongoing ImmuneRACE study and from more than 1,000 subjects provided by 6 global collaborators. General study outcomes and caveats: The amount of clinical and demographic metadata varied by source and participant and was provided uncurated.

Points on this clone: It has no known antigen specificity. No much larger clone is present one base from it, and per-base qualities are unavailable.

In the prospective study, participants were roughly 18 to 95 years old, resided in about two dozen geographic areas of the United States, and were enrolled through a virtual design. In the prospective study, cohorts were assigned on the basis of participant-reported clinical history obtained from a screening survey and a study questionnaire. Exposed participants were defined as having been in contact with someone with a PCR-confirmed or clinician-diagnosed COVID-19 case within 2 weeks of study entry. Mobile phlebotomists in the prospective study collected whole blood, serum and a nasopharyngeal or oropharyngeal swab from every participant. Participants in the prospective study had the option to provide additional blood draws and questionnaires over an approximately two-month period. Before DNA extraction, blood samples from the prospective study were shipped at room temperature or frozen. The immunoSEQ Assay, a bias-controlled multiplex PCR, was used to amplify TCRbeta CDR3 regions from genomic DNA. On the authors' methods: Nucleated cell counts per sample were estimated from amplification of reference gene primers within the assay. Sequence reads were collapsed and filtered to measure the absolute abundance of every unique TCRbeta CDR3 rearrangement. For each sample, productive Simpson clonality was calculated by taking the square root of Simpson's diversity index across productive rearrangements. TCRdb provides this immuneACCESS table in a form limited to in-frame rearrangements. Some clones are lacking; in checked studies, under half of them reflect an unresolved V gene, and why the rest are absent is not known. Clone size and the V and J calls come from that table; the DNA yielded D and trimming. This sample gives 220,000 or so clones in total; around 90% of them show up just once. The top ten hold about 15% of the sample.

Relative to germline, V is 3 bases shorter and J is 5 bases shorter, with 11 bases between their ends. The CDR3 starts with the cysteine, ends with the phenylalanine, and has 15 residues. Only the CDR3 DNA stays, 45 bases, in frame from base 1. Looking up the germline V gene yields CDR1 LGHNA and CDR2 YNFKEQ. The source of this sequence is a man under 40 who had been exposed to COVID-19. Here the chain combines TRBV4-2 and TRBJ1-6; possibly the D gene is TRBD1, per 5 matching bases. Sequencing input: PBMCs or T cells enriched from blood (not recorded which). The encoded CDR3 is CASSQGRGDNSPLHF. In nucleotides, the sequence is TGTGCCAGCAGCCAGGGGCGGGGGGATAATTCACCCCTCCACTTT.